The sequence of this T cell receptor beta chain was determined in a study of blood T cell repertoires in COVID-19 (dated by TCRdb to the early 2020s). In the study overall: Samples from collaborators originated in the United States, Italy and Spain and spanned both the acute and convalescent phases of COVID-19. The material from the prospective study consisted of cDNA or gDNA derived from T cells, B-cell-depleted T cells, or PBMCs. The dataset comprised deeply sampled blood TCRbeta repertoires from subjects exposed to, actively infected with, or recovered from COVID-19. The repertoires were released in a freely available public database meant as a resource for research on the immune response to SARS-CoV-2. Samples came from the ongoing ImmuneRACE study (first 160 participants) plus 1,254 subjects from 6 global collaborators. A de-identified subject ID, COVID-19 status, age in years and sex were almost always included in the sample metadata. HLA class I and class II types, where available, came from metadata supplied by the sample provider rather than from assay-based typing.

Sequences SGHVS (CDR1) and FNYEAQ (CDR2) are obtained from the germline V gene. V drops 1 base and J drops 10 bases, leaving 13 bases in between. Reading from cysteine to phenylalanine, the CDR3 counts 13 amino acids. This entry keeps only the CDR3 DNA: 39 bases, framed from base 1. In the prospective study, participants were about 18 to 95 years old, resided in approximately 25 geographic areas of the United States, and were enrolled through a virtual design. Cohort assignment in the prospective study relied on participant-reported clinical history from a screening survey and a study questionnaire. Exposed participants had been in contact, within 2 weeks of entering the study, with a person who had a PCR-confirmed or clinician-diagnosed case of COVID-19. Mobile phlebotomists in the prospective study collected whole blood, serum and a nasopharyngeal or oropharyngeal swab from every participant. Prospective study participants could optionally give additional blood draws and questionnaires over an approximately 2-month period. Before DNA extraction, prospective study blood samples were shipped either frozen or at room temperature.

Remarks on this clone: There is no known antigen for this receptor. No much larger clone exists at a distance of one base, and base qualities are not known.

TCRbeta CDR3 regions were amplified from genomic DNA by means of the immunoSEQ Assay, a bias-controlled multiplex PCR. Per the source publication's procedure: Nucleated cell counts per sample were estimated from amplification of reference gene primers within the assay. To quantify the absolute abundance of each unique TCRbeta CDR3 rearrangement, sequence reads were collapsed and filtered. For each sample, productive Simpson clonality was calculated by taking the square root of Simpson's diversity index across productive rearrangements. TCRdb re-hosts the immuneACCESS table, in-frame sequences only. Its copies lack some clones; in the studies checked, an unresolved V gene accounts for under half of them, and the cause for the rest is not known. V, J and clone size derive from that table, while D and trimming were established from the DNA sequence. This sample gives about 300,000 clones in total; approximately 81% of them show up just once. The ten most abundant clones make up under 2% of the sample.

What the work shows at the level of the full study, not this receptor alone: How much clinical and demographic metadata was included differed by source and by participant, and the metadata was provided uncurated.

The source material was PBMCs or T cells enriched from blood (not recorded which). The TCR comes from a woman under 40 who had been exposed to COVID-19. The chain is assembled from TRBV7-6 and TRBJ1-1; TRBD1 is a weak D gene call, 6 bases matching. The encoded CDR3 is CASSLGSGRGAFF. The nucleotide sequence reads as follows: TGTGCCAGCAGCTTAGGATCGGGCAGGGGAGCTTTCTTT.